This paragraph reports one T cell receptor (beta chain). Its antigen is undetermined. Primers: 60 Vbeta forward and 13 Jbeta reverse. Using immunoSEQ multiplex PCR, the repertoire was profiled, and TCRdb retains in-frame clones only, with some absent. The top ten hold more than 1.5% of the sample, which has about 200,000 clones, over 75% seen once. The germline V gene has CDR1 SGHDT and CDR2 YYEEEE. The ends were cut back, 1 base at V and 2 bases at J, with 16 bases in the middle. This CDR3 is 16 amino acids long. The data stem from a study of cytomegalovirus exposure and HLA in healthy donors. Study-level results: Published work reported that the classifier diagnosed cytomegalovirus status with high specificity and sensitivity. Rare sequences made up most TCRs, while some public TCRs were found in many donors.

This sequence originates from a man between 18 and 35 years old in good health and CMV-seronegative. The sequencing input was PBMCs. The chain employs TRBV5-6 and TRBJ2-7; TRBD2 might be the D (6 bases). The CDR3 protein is CASSLLDGTHAYEQYF. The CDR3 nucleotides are TGTGCCAGCAGCTTGTTGGACGGGACTCATGCCTACGAGCAGTACTTC. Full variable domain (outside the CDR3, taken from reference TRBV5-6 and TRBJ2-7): DAGVTQSPTHLIKTRGQQVTLRCSPKSGHDTVSWYQQALGQGPQFIFQYYEEEERQRGNFPDRFSGHQFPNYSSELNVNALLLGDSALYLCASSLLDGTHAYEQYFGPGTRLTVT.